The rows below give T cell receptor beta chains drawn from one sample of a study of T cell responses to AZD1222 COVID-19 vaccine. Generated by immunoSEQ multiplex PCR, the TCRdb table keeps only in-frame clones and is missing some. Counted here are roughly 110,000 clones, about 90% occurring once; the ten biggest clones make up 3.5% to 4.5%. Sequencing used peripheral blood, obtained on day 0 of AZD1222 vaccination. These receptors were taken from an adult in good health. The CDR3 runs from the conserved cysteine through the conserved F or W. Each record gives: clone size, J gene, V gene, D gene, CDR3 DNA, CDR3 protein. The D gene is left open where the match is weak. The size entry is marked missing in some rows and otherwise reads once, few, many or a size class.

once | TRBJ2-3 | TRBV24-1 | . | TGTGCCACCAGTGCAGCGGACAGCACAGATACGCAGTATTTT | CATSAADSTDTQYF
. | TRBJ2-1 | TRBV13 | TRBD2 | TGTGCCAGCAGCACCTACATTAGCGGGGGGAAATACAATGAGCAGTTCTTC | CASSTYISGGKYNEQFF
. | TRBJ2-3 | TRBV29-1 | . | TGCAGCGTTGGGTTGGGAGGGGGCGGTCCTTTTACAGATACGCAGTATTTT | CSVGLGGGGPFTDTQYF
. | TRBJ1-4 | TRBV4-3 | TRBD1 | TGCGCCAGCAGCCAAGATTCGGCAGGGGGGGAAAAACTGTTTTTT | CASSQDSAGGEKLFF
few | TRBJ2-1 | TRBV19 | . | TGTGCCAGTAGTAGGTGGAATGAGCAGTTCTTC | CASSRWNEQFF
once | TRBJ2-7 | TRBV13 | . | TGTGCCAGCAGCTTAAGTTATAAAGAGCAGTACTTC | CASSLSYKEQYF
. | TRBJ2-2 | TRBV4-2 | . | TGTGCCAGCAGCCAGGTAACCGGGGAGCTGTTTTTT | CASSQVTGELFF
. | TRBJ1-5 | TRBV6-2/TRBV6-3 | . | TGTGCCAGCAGTTACTCGAACCTAAGGGGACGGAGCAATCAGCCCCAGCATTTT | CASSYSNLRGRSNQPQHF
. | TRBJ2-7 | TRBV6-1 | . | TGTGCCAGCAGTGAAAACAGAGGGCAGTACTTC | CASSENRGQYF
. | TRBJ2-7 | TRBV27 | TRBD1 | TGTGCCAGCAGTACATACAGGGGCCTACGACGGTACTTC | CASSTYRGLRRYF
few | TRBJ1-1 | TRBV4-3 | . | TGCGCCAGCAGCCAAGATTCAGGGACGAACACTGAAGCTTTCTTT | CASSQDSGTNTEAFF
. | TRBJ1-5 | TRBV19 | . | TGTGCCAGTAGTAATAGCAATCAGCCCCAGCATTTT | CASSNSNQPQHF
. | TRBJ2-1 | TRBV7-6 | . | TGTGCCAGCGCGTACCCAGGGGCCCAGCAGTTCTTC | CASAYPGAQQFF
. | TRBJ2-1 | TRBV19 | TRBD1 | TGTGCCAGTAGCCCGGACAGGGTAAGAAATGAGCAGTTCTTC | CASSPDRVRNEQFF
. | TRBJ1-1 | TRBV2 | . | TGTGCCAGCATGATACACCCGAACACTGAAGCTTTCTTT | CASMIHPNTEAFF
. | TRBJ2-5 | TRBV5-1 | TRBD2 | TGCGCCAGCAGCTTGACGGGGGGGCCCGAGACCCAGTACTTC | CASSLTGGPETQYF
. | TRBJ1-1 | TRBV7-9 | TRBD1 | TGTGCCAGCAGCTCTAGAGGGGGGGACAGTGCTGAAGCTTTCTTT | CASSSRGGDSAEAFF
. | TRBJ2-2 | TRBV6-1 | . | TGTGCCAGCAGTGAGTTCGGGCCCGGGGAGCTGTTTTTT | CASSEFGPGELFF
. | TRBJ2-1 | TRBV7-3 | . | TGTGCCAGCAGCTTATATCCGGGAAGCTCCTACAATGAGCAGTTCTTC | CASSLYPGSSYNEQFF
. | TRBJ1-5 | TRBV19 | TRBD1 | TGTGCCAGTAGTATATTGTCAGGGGGGGCGGACGCCGATCAGCCCCAGCATTTT | CASSILSGGADADQPQHF
. | TRBJ1-6 | TRBV4-1 | TRBD1 | TGCGCCAGCAGCCAAGCCGGGACAGGAGTAAATTCACCCCTCCACTTT | CASSQAGTGVNSPLHF
. | TRBJ2-3 | TRBV11-3 | . | TGTGCCAGCAGCTTAGAGGACAACACAGATACGCAGTATTTT | CASSLEDNTDTQYF
. | TRBJ1-4 | TRBV6-2/TRBV6-3 | . | TGTGCCAGCAGTTTTGACAGTCCGACTAATGAAAAACTGTTTTTT | CASSFDSPTNEKLFF
. | TRBJ1-2 | TRBV2 | . | TGTGCCAGCAAGGGGATAGGGATTAGGCATGGCTACACCTTC | CASKGIGIRHGYTF
. | TRBJ1-2 | TRBV4-2 | . | TGTGCCAGCAGCCAAGAGGGCAGGAGACCCTATGGCTACACCTTC | CASSQEGRRPYGYTF
. | TRBJ1-1 | TRBV7-2 | TRBD1 | TGTGCCAGCAGCTTAGTAACCACAGGGGCCCAGAACACTGAAGCTTTCTTT | CASSLVTTGAQNTEAFF
. | TRBJ2-5 | TRBV18 | . | TGTGCCAGCTCACCAGGGTTGGCAGAGACCCAGTACTTC | CASSPGLAETQYF
. | TRBJ2-7 | TRBV28 | . | TGTGCCAGCACTACAGCGTCCGCCTACGAGCAGTACTTC | CASTTASAYEQYF
. | TRBJ2-5 | TRBV29-1 | . | TGCAGCGCGCTTGGTGATGCCCAAGAGACCCAGTACTTC | CSALGDAQETQYF